These T cell receptor beta chains were read from a single sample in a study of blood T cell repertoires in COVID-19. The assay was immunoSEQ multiplex PCR, and TCRdb's table has in-frame clones only and misses some. The sample has under 200,000 clones, 85% seen once; the top ten hold 0.95%. Specimen: peripheral blood. Receptors originate from a man in his sixties with COVID-19, enrolled during active disease. Each CDR3 is given with its conserved first and last residue.

V gene: TRBV19
CDR3 protein: CASRTGGSGTGELFF

V gene: TRBV29-1
CDR3 protein: CSASGTGHTDTQYF

V gene: TRBV4-2
CDR3 protein: CASSQGNTGELFF

V gene: TRBV2
CDR3 protein: CASSPPGAGVIGEQFF

V gene: TRBV2
CDR3 protein: CASGLGQEGSPLHF

V gene: TRBV3-1/TRBV3-2
CDR3 protein: CASSQSRMGEQYF

V gene: TRBV6-6
CDR3 protein: CASSYGGTSYEQYF

V gene: TRBV5-4
CDR3 protein: CASSLGQGGDAFF

V gene: TRBV5-1
CDR3 protein: CASSFSRDGRGNTIYF

V gene: TRBV6-4
CDR3 protein: CASRGQSMNTEAFF

V gene: TRBV18
CDR3 protein: CASSLTSQGHEQYF

V gene: TRBV19
CDR3 protein: CASSITSTGREAFF

V gene: TRBV6-1
CDR3 protein: CASSEGQGAGQPQHF

V gene: TRBV12-3/TRBV12-4
CDR3 protein: CASSDTGFQPQHF

V gene: TRBV5-8
CDR3 protein: CASSLRTGGWNSPLHF

V gene: TRBV5-4
CDR3 protein: CASSLPGRTTGELFF

V gene: TRBV4-1
CDR3 protein: CASSQETGRSTIYF

V gene: TRBV20-1
CDR3 protein: CSASWTGAYNEQFF

V gene: TRBV6-1
CDR3 protein: CASSEPVGGSYNSPLHF

V gene: TRBV4-3
CDR3 protein: CASSQTTRGESGYTF

V gene: TRBV7-9
CDR3 protein: CASSTDNYGYTF

V gene: TRBV5-1
CDR3 protein: CASSLLASGSTDTQYF

V gene: TRBV5-6
CDR3 protein: CASSLDRGYGYTF